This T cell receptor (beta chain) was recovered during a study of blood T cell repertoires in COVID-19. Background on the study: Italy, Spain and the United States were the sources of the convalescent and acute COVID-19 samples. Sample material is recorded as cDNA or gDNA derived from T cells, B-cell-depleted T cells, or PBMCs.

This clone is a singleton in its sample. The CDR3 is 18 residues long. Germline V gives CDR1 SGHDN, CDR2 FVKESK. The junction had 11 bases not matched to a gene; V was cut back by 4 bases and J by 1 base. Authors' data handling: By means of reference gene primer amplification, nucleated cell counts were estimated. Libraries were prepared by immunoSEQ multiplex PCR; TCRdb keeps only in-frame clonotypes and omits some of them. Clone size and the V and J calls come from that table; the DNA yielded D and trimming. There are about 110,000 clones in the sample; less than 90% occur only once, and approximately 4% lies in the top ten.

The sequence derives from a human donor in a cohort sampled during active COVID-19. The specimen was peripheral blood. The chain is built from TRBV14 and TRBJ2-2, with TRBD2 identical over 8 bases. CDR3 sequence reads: CASSLPMRAGGNTGELFF. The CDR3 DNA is TGTGCCAGCAGCCTCCCCATGAGGGCGGGAGGGAACACCGGGGAGCTGTTTTTT.